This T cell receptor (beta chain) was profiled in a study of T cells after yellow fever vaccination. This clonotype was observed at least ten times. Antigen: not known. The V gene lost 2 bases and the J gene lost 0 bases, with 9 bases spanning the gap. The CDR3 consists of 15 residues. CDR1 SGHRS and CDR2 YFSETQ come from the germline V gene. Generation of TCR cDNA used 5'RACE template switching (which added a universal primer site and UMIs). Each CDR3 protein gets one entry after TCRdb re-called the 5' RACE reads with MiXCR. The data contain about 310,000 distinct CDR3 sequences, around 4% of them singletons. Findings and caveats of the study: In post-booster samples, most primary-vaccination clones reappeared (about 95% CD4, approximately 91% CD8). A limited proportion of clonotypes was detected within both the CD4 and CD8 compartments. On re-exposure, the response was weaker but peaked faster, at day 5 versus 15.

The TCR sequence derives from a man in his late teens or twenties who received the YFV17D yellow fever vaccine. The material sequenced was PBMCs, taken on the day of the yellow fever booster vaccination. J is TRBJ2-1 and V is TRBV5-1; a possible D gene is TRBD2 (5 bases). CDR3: CASSLAVLSYNEQFF. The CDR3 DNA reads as TGCGCCAGCAGCTTAGCGGTGCTCTCCTACAATGAGCAGTTCTTC.